This record covers a single T cell receptor beta chain. Its antigen is currently unknown. This sample stems from a study of circulating and synovial CD4+ cells in juvenile arthritis. Using immunoSEQ multiplex PCR, the repertoire was profiled, and TCRdb retains in-frame clones only, with some absent. The sample includes about 30,000 clones, roughly 95% of them seen just once. Germline V gene sequence: CDR1 SNHLY, CDR2 FYNNEI. Deletions cut 8 bases from V and 2 bases from J, with 10 bases between. This CDR3 contains 13 residues. The study, taken as a whole, reports: These repertoires were less diverse than bulk blood CD4 repertoires.

The specimen sequenced was CD4+ T cells from blood. The sequence derives from a human donor with juvenile idiopathic arthritis. This chain uses TRBV2 with TRBJ1-5; D may be TRBD1 (6 bases). CDR3 DNA: TGTGCCAGCGGTGCAGGGGGCAATCAGCCCCAGCATTTT. Encoded protein: CASGAGGNQPQHF.